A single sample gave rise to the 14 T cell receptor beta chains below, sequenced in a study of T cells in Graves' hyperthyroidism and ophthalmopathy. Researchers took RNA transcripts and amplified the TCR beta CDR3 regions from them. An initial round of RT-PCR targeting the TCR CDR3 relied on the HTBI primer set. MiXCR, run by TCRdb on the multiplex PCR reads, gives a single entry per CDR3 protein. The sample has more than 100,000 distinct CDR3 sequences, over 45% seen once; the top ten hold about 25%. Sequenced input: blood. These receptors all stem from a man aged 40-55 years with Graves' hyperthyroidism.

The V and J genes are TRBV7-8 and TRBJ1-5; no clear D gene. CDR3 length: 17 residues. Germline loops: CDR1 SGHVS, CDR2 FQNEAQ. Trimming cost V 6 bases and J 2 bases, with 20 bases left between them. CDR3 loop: CASSSVGFRDRNQPQHF. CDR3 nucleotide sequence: TGTGCCAGCAGTTCCGTCGGGTTTAGGGATCGCAATCAGCCCCAGCATTTT.

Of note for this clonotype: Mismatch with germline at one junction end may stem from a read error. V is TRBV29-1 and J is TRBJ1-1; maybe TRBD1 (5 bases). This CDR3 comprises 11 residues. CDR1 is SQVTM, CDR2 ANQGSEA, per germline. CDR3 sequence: CSATRGGETSF. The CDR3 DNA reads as TGCAGCGCGACTAGGGGAGGTGAAACTTCCTTT.

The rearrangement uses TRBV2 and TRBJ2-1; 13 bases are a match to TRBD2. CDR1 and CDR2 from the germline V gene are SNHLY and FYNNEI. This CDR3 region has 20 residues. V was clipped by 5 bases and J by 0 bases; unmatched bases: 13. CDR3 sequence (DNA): TGTGCCAGCAGTTTCCGGGGACTAGCGGGACCTTTAAGCTCCTACAATGAGCAGTTCTTC. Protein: CASSFRGLAGPLSSYNEQFF.

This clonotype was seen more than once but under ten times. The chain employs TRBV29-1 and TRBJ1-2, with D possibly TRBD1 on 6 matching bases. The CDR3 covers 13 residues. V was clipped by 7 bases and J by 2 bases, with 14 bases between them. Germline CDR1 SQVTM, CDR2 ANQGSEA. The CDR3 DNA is TGCAGCGGAAGACAGGACGCCAACTATGGCTACACCTTC. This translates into CSGRQDANYGYTF.

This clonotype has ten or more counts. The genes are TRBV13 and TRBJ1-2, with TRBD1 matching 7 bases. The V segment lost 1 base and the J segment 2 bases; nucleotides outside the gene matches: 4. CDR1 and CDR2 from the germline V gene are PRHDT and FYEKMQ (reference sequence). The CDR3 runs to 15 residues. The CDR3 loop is CASSLDRGGNYGYTF. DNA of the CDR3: TGTGCCAGCAGCTTAGACAGGGGCGGCAACTATGGCTACACCTTC.

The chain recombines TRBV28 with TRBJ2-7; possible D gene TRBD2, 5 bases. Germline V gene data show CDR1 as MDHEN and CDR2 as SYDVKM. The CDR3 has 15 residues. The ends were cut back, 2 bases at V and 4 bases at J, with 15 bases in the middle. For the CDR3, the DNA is TGTGCCAGCAGTTTAATTGTGGGAGTGGGGTACGAGCAGTACTTC. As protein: CASSLIVGVGYEQYF.

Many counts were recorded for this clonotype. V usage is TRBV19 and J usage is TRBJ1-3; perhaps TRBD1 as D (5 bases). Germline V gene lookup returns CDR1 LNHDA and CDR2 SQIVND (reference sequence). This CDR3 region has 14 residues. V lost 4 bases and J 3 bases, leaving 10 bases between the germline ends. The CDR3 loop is CASSTGTLGNTIYF. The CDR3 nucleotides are TGTGCCAGTAGTACCGGGACTCTTGGAAACACCATATATTTT. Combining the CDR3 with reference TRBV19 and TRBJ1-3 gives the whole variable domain DGGITQSPKYLFRKEGQNVTLSCEQNLNHDAMYWYRQDPGQGLRLIYYSQIVNDFQKGDIAEGYSVSREKKESFPLTVTSAQKNPTAFYLCASSTGTLGNTIYFGEGSWLTVV.

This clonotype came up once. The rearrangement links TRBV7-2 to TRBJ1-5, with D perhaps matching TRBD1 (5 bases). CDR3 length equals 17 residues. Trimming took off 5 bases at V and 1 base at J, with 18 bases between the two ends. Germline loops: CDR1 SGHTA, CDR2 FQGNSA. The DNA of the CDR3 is TGTGCCAGCAGCCCACGGGTGGGACGGGGAAGCAATCAGCCCCAGCATTTT. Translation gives CASSPRVGRGSNQPQHF.

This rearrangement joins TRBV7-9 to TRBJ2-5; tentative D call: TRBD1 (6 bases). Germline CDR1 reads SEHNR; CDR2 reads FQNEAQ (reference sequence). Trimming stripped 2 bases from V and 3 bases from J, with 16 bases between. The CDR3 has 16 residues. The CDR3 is CASSLRQGPVEETQYF. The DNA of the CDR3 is TGTGCCAGCAGCTTACGTCAGGGGCCTGTAGAAGAGACCCAGTACTTC. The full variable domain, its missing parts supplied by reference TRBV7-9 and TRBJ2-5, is DTGVSQNPRHKITKRGQNVTFRCDPISEHNRLYWYRQTLGQGPEFLTYFQNEAQLEKSRLLSDRFSAERPKGSFSTLEIQRTEQGDSAMYLCASSLRQGPVEETQYFGPGTRLLVL.

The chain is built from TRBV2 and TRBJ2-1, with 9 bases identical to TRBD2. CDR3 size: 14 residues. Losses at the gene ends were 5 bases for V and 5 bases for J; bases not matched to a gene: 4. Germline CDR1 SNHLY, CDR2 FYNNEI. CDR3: CASSSSGGHNEQFF. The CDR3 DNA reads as TGTGCCAGCAGTTCGAGCGGGGGGCACAATGAGCAGTTCTTC.

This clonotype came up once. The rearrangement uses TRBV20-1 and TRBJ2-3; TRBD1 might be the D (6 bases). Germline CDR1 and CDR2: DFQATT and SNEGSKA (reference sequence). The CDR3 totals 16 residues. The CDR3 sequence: CRVLDDGTTSIDTQYF. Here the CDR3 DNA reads TGCAGGGTCTTGGACGACGGGACAACTAGTATCGATACGCAGTATTTT.

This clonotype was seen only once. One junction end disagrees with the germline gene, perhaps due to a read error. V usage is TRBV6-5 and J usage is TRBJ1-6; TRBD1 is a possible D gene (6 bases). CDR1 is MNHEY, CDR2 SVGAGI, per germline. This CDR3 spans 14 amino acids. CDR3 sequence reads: CASRETGDNPPLHF. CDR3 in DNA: TGTGCCAGCAGGGAGACAGGAGATAATCCACCCCTCCACTTT.

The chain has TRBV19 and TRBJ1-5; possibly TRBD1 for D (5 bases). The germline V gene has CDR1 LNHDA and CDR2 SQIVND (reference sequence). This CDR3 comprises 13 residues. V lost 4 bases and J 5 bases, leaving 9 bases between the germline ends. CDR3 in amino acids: CASSNLGDQPQHF. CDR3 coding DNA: TGTGCCAGTAGTAACTTAGGGGATCAGCCCCAGCATTTT.

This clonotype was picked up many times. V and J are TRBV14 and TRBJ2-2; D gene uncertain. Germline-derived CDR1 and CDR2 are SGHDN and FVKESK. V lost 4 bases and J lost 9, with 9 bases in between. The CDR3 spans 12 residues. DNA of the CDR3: TGTGCCAGCAGCCGGTACGGCAGGGAGCTGTTTTTT. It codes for CASSRYGRELFF.